A selection of T cell receptor beta chains follows, all from one sample in a study of blood T cell repertoires in COVID-19. TCRdb's table, derived via immunoSEQ multiplex PCR, lists solely in-frame clones and lacks some. Of around 86,000 clones in the sample, over 75% were seen once. The sample consisted of peripheral blood. These receptor sequences come from a human donor with acute or convalescent COVID-19. The donor label of this sample is uncertain. CDR3s include the opening cysteine and the closing phenylalanine or tryptophan. D genes are given only for firm matches. Expanded clones get a size class; other rows say once, few or many, or leave the size out.

J gene: TRBJ1-6; V gene: TRBV2; D gene: TRBD1; clone size: .; CDR3 protein: CASRRTGTERSPLHF; CDR3 DNA: TGTGCCAGCCGCCGGACAGGGACGGAGAGGTCACCCCTCCACTTT
J gene: TRBJ2-5; V gene: TRBV2; D gene: .; clone size: .; CDR3 protein: CASRRDFQETQYF; CDR3 DNA: TGTGCCAGCAGGAGGGACTTCCAAGAGACCCAGTACTTC
J gene: TRBJ2-5; V gene: TRBV3-1/TRBV3-2; D gene: .; clone size: .; CDR3 protein: CASSLLQQETQYF; CDR3 DNA: TGTGCCAGCAGCCTGTTGCAGCAAGAGACCCAGTACTTC
J gene: TRBJ2-7; V gene: TRBV12-3/TRBV12-4; D gene: .; clone size: .; CDR3 protein: CASTASVISGQYF; CDR3 DNA: TGTGCCAGCACTGCCTCGGTGATCTCGGGGCAGTACTTC
J gene: TRBJ2-4; V gene: TRBV28; D gene: .; clone size: .; CDR3 protein: CASSLGGHIQYF; CDR3 DNA: TGTGCCAGCAGTTTGGGGGGGCACATTCAGTACTTC
J gene: TRBJ2-5; V gene: TRBV28; D gene: TRBD2; clone size: .; CDR3 protein: CASSPRTSGQETQYF; CDR3 DNA: TGTGCCAGCAGCCCCCGGACTAGCGGCCAAGAGACCCAGTACTTC
J gene: TRBJ2-7; V gene: TRBV29-1; D gene: TRBD2; clone size: .; CDR3 protein: CSTSRDEERGGYEQYF; CDR3 DNA: TGCAGCACCTCCAGGGACGAAGAGCGGGGGGGATACGAGCAGTACTTC
J gene: TRBJ1-4; V gene: TRBV3-1/TRBV3-2; D gene: TRBD1; clone size: .; CDR3 protein: CASSPGQGNEKLFF; CDR3 DNA: TGTGCCAGCAGCCCGGGACAGGGTAATGAAAAACTGTTTTTT
J gene: TRBJ2-1; V gene: TRBV3-1/TRBV3-2; D gene: .; clone size: .; CDR3 protein: CASSQAPNEQFF; CDR3 DNA: TGTGCCAGCAGCCAAGCTCCCAATGAGCAGTTCTTC
J gene: TRBJ2-5; V gene: TRBV28; D gene: .; clone size: .; CDR3 protein: CASSLFQGIKETQYF; CDR3 DNA: TGTGCCAGCAGTTTGTTCCAGGGGATCAAAGAGACCCAGTACTTC
J gene: TRBJ2-5; V gene: TRBV6-5; D gene: .; clone size: .; CDR3 protein: CASRSRVETQYF; CDR3 DNA: TGTGCCAGCAGGTCTCGGGTGGAGACCCAGTACTTC
J gene: TRBJ1-5; V gene: TRBV19; D gene: .; clone size: .; CDR3 protein: CASSILQLQQPQHF; CDR3 DNA: TGTGCCAGTAGTATTCTACAGCTTCAACAGCCCCAGCATTTT
J gene: TRBJ1-2; V gene: TRBV27; D gene: TRBD1; clone size: few; CDR3 protein: CASSLGQGARGYTF; CDR3 DNA: TGTGCCAGCAGTTTGGGGCAGGGGGCGCGGGGCTACACCTTC
J gene: TRBJ1-5; V gene: TRBV6-5; D gene: TRBD1; clone size: .; CDR3 protein: CASSPTGTQPQHF; CDR3 DNA: TGTGCCAGCAGTCCGACAGGGACTCAGCCCCAGCATTTT
J gene: TRBJ1-6; V gene: TRBV3-1/TRBV3-2; D gene: TRBD1; clone size: .; CDR3 protein: CASSQDDRENSPLHF; CDR3 DNA: TGTGCCAGCAGCCAAGACGACAGGGAAAATTCACCCCTCCACTTT
J gene: TRBJ2-3; V gene: TRBV4-3; D gene: .; clone size: .; CDR3 protein: CASSQDSRGLSTDTQYF; CDR3 DNA: TGCGCCAGCAGCCAAGATTCACGCGGTCTTAGCACAGATACGCAGTATTTT
J gene: TRBJ2-1; V gene: TRBV19; D gene: .; clone size: .; CDR3 protein: CASSHGILDWSYNEQFF; CDR3 DNA: TGTGCCAGTAGTCACGGGATACTGGACTGGTCCTACAATGAGCAGTTCTTC
J gene: TRBJ2-1; V gene: TRBV11-2; D gene: TRBD1; clone size: .; CDR3 protein: CASSFNRGPLSKKQFF; CDR3 DNA: TGTGCCAGCAGCTTTAACAGGGGGCCCCTCTCCAAGAAGCAGTTCTTC
J gene: TRBJ2-5; V gene: TRBV11-2; D gene: TRBD2; clone size: once; CDR3 protein: CASSEARAGGQETQYF; CDR3 DNA: TGTGCCAGCAGCGAAGCGAGGGCGGGGGGGCAAGAGACCCAGTACTTC
J gene: TRBJ1-1; V gene: TRBV28; D gene: .; clone size: once; CDR3 protein: CASVYGHLNTEAFF; CDR3 DNA: TGTGCCAGCGTCTATGGACACCTGAACACTGAAGCTTTCTTT
J gene: TRBJ2-5; V gene: TRBV11-2; D gene: .; clone size: .; CDR3 protein: CASSFRGLNGQIRGETQYF; CDR3 DNA: TGTGCCAGCAGCTTTCGGGGTCTAAACGGGCAGATAAGAGGGGAGACCCAGTACTTC
J gene: TRBJ2-2; V gene: TRBV18; D gene: .; clone size: .; CDR3 protein: CASSPPSPGELFF; CDR3 DNA: TGTGCCAGCTCACCACCGAGCCCCGGGGAGCTGTTTTTT
J gene: TRBJ1-3; V gene: TRBV14; D gene: .; clone size: .; CDR3 protein: CASSQDSGRAGNTIYF; CDR3 DNA: TGTGCCAGCAGCCAAGATTCAGGGAGGGCTGGAAACACCATATATTTT
J gene: TRBJ1-5; V gene: TRBV2; D gene: TRBD1; clone size: .; CDR3 protein: CASSWDREGNQPQHF; CDR3 DNA: TGTGCCAGCAGTTGGGACAGAGAGGGAAATCAGCCCCAGCATTTT
J gene: TRBJ2-3; V gene: TRBV9; D gene: TRBD2; clone size: .; CDR3 protein: CASSVRSGRTDTQYF; CDR3 DNA: TGTGCCAGCAGCGTCAGGAGCGGGAGAACAGATACGCAGTATTTT
J gene: TRBJ1-1; V gene: TRBV28; D gene: TRBD1; clone size: .; CDR3 protein: CASSSPPGQGRAFF; CDR3 DNA: TGTGCCAGCAGTTCACCCCCCGGACAGGGAAGAGCTTTCTTT
J gene: TRBJ1-1; V gene: TRBV19; D gene: .; clone size: .; CDR3 protein: CASSTRDKNTEAFF; CDR3 DNA: TGTGCCAGTAGTACCCGGGACAAGAACACTGAAGCTTTCTTT
J gene: TRBJ2-7; V gene: TRBV5-6; D gene: TRBD2; clone size: .; CDR3 protein: CASSIPRGTRGYEQYF; CDR3 DNA: TGTGCCAGCAGCATCCCACGCGGGACTAGAGGCTACGAGCAGTACTTC
J gene: TRBJ2-5; V gene: TRBV5-1; D gene: .; clone size: .; CDR3 protein: CASSLVLGGGETQYF; CDR3 DNA: TGCGCCAGCAGCTTGGTTTTAGGCGGAGGCGAGACCCAGTACTTC
J gene: TRBJ2-6; V gene: TRBV18; D gene: .; clone size: .; CDR3 protein: CASSPPSSGANVLTF; CDR3 DNA: TGTGCCAGCTCACCCCCGAGCTCTGGGGCCAACGTCCTGACTTTC
J gene: TRBJ1-5; V gene: TRBV27; D gene: .; clone size: .; CDR3 protein: CASSLGAFQPQHF; CDR3 DNA: TGTGCCAGCAGTTTGGGGGCCTTTCAGCCCCAGCATTTT
J gene: TRBJ1-1; V gene: TRBV3-1/TRBV3-2; D gene: .; clone size: .; CDR3 protein: CASSQDGGGEAFF; CDR3 DNA: TGTGCCAGCAGCCAAGATGGTGGGGGGGAAGCTTTCTTT
J gene: TRBJ2-7; V gene: TRBV28; D gene: TRBD1; clone size: .; CDR3 protein: CASSPGQGWNWVAYEQYF; CDR3 DNA: TGTGCCAGCAGTCCGGGACAGGGGTGGAATTGGGTCGCTTACGAGCAGTACTTC
J gene: TRBJ1-1; V gene: TRBV10-3; D gene: .; clone size: .; CDR3 protein: CAISGAIGIEAFF; CDR3 DNA: TGTGCCATCAGCGGAGCAATCGGGATTGAAGCTTTCTTT
J gene: TRBJ2-1; V gene: TRBV28; D gene: .; clone size: .; CDR3 protein: CASSFKPGAWFF; CDR3 DNA: TGTGCCAGCAGTTTTAAGCCAGGCGCCTGGTTCTTC
J gene: TRBJ2-5; V gene: TRBV5-1; D gene: .; clone size: .; CDR3 protein: CASSLTGMQETQYF; CDR3 DNA: TGCGCCAGCAGCTTGACAGGGATGCAAGAGACCCAGTACTTC
J gene: TRBJ2-1; V gene: TRBV7-2; D gene: .; clone size: .; CDR3 protein: CASSLVAGTSYNEQFF; CDR3 DNA: TGTGCCAGCAGCTTAGTGGCGGGGACCTCCTACAATGAGCAGTTCTTC
J gene: TRBJ2-3; V gene: TRBV4-1; D gene: .; clone size: .; CDR3 protein: CASSQVWGGTDTQYF; CDR3 DNA: TGCGCCAGCAGCCAAGTGTGGGGGGGCACAGATACGCAGTATTTT
J gene: TRBJ2-2; V gene: TRBV27; D gene: .; clone size: .; CDR3 protein: CASSLSDRNVGELFF; CDR3 DNA: TGTGCCAGCAGTTTATCTGACAGAAACGTCGGGGAGCTGTTTTTT
J gene: TRBJ1-4; V gene: TRBV9; D gene: TRBD1; clone size: .; CDR3 protein: CASSSGGTGVEKLFF; CDR3 DNA: TGTGCCAGCAGCTCAGGAGGGACAGGGGTCGAAAAACTGTTTTTT
J gene: TRBJ1-2; V gene: TRBV5-5; D gene: .; clone size: .; CDR3 protein: CASSLGGENYGYTF; CDR3 DNA: TGTGCCAGCAGCTTGGGAGGAGAGAACTATGGCTACACCTTC
J gene: TRBJ1-6; V gene: TRBV19; D gene: .; clone size: .; CDR3 protein: CASRGSQNSPLHF; CDR3 DNA: TGTGCCAGTAGGGGCAGCCAGAATTCACCCCTCCACTTT
J gene: TRBJ2-1; V gene: TRBV4-2; D gene: TRBD1; clone size: .; CDR3 protein: CASSQDLTGGNEQFF; CDR3 DNA: TGTGCCAGCAGCCAAGATCTAACAGGGGGCAATGAGCAGTTCTTC
J gene: TRBJ2-7; V gene: TRBV10-3; D gene: TRBD2; clone size: few; CDR3 protein: CAISESGTSGGYSYEQYF; CDR3 DNA: TGTGCCATCAGTGAGTCGGGGACTAGCGGGGGGTACTCCTACGAGCAGTACTTC
J gene: TRBJ2-4; V gene: TRBV7-9; D gene: TRBD2; clone size: once; CDR3 protein: CASSPRTSESSRNIQYF; CDR3 DNA: TGTGCCAGCAGCCCACGGACTAGCGAGAGTAGTCGGAACATTCAGTACTTC
J gene: TRBJ2-5; V gene: TRBV6-2/TRBV6-3; D gene: .; clone size: .; CDR3 protein: CASSYSSPRMRLETQYF; CDR3 DNA: TGTGCCAGCAGTTACTCCTCCCCGAGGATGCGATTAGAGACCCAGTACTTC
J gene: TRBJ1-4; V gene: TRBV6-5; D gene: .; clone size: few; CDR3 protein: CASRDNLREKLFF; CDR3 DNA: TGTGCCAGCAGGGATAACTTGAGGGAAAAACTGTTTTTT
J gene: TRBJ1-5; V gene: TRBV3-1/TRBV3-2; D gene: .; clone size: .; CDR3 protein: CASSASVSNQPQHF; CDR3 DNA: TGTGCCAGCAGTGCCTCAGTTAGCAATCAGCCCCAGCATTTT
J gene: TRBJ1-2; V gene: TRBV4-1; D gene: TRBD1; clone size: .; CDR3 protein: CASSQEGGRQGAGGYTF; CDR3 DNA: TGCGCCAGCAGCCAAGAAGGAGGGAGACAGGGGGCTGGCGGCTACACCTTC
J gene: TRBJ2-3; V gene: TRBV6-5; D gene: TRBD2; clone size: .; CDR3 protein: CAISSGGGTDTQYF; CDR3 DNA: TGTGCCATCAGTAGCGGGGGGGGCACAGATACGCAGTATTTT
J gene: TRBJ2-1; V gene: TRBV29-1; D gene: TRBD1; clone size: .; CDR3 protein: CSVGTGPNEQFF; CDR3 DNA: TGCAGCGTTGGGACAGGCCCAAATGAGCAGTTCTTC
J gene: TRBJ1-2; V gene: TRBV5-1; D gene: TRBD1; clone size: .; CDR3 protein: CASSAPGTGYGYTF; CDR3 DNA: TGCGCCAGCAGCGCCCCCGGGACAGGGTATGGCTACACCTTC
J gene: TRBJ1-6; V gene: TRBV19; D gene: TRBD1; clone size: once; CDR3 protein: CASSSRTGTGSPLHF; CDR3 DNA: TGTGCCAGTAGTAGCAGGACAGGGACGGGATCACCCCTCCACTTT
J gene: TRBJ2-6; V gene: TRBV5-8; D gene: .; clone size: .; CDR3 protein: CASSFGLSRVLTF; CDR3 DNA: TGTGCCAGCAGTTTCGGGTTATCACGCGTCCTGACTTTC
J gene: TRBJ2-7; V gene: TRBV11-2; D gene: TRBD2; clone size: .; CDR3 protein: CASSASSGKAEQYF; CDR3 DNA: TGTGCCAGCAGTGCTTCTAGCGGCAAGGCCGAGCAGTACTTC
J gene: TRBJ2-3; V gene: TRBV5-1; D gene: .; clone size: .; CDR3 protein: CASSLGSPADTQYF; CDR3 DNA: TGCGCCAGCAGCTTGGGGTCCCCTGCGGATACGCAGTATTTT
J gene: TRBJ2-5; V gene: TRBV18; D gene: TRBD2; clone size: once; CDR3 protein: CASSPLAGGQETQYF; CDR3 DNA: TGTGCCAGCTCACCCCTAGCGGGGGGCCAAGAGACCCAGTACTTC